This T cell receptor (beta chain) was retrieved from a study of cytomegalovirus exposure and HLA in healthy donors. Study-wide points: The analysis excluded some indistinguishable V segments, including TRBV6-2 and TRBV6-3. Highly shared sequence variants in one cluster were likely a sequencing artifact.

Germline CDR1 and CDR2: MDHEN and SYDVKM. The germline V and J ends were trimmed by 3 bases and 4 bases, with 9 bases remaining between them. The CDR3 runs 13 residues. PCR used 60 Vbeta primers and 13 Jbeta primers. Some clones are missing from TCRdb's copy, which holds only in-frame ones; the method was immunoSEQ multiplex PCR. Here the sample spans 100,000 to 150,000 clones, 80% being singletons. In regard to this clone: Its specificity is not known.

The sequenced material came from PBMCs. The receptor was derived from a woman between 35 and 50 years old in good health and CMV-seronegative. The chain links TRBV28 to TRBJ1-2, with D unresolved. The DNA for the CDR3 is TGTGCCAGCAGTTTGAGGCAGATCTATGGCTACACCTTC. Protein: CASSLRQIYGYTF.